This T cell receptor (beta chain) was recorded in a study of blood T cell repertoires in COVID-19. Study background: T cells, B-cell-depleted T cells, or PBMCs provided the cDNA or gDNA that served as material.

Per germline, CDR1 SNHLY and CDR2 FYNNEI. V was pared by 4 bases and J by 2 bases, with 13 bases of the junction left unmatched. CDR3 size: 18 residues. Sequencing was performed with immunoSEQ multiplex PCR; in TCRdb, only in-frame clones are kept and a portion is missing. Of around 370,000 clones listed, 85% to 90% are singletons. This chain uses TRBV2 with TRBJ1-5; 8 bases align to TRBD1. Sequences were obtained from peripheral blood. This TCR derives from a young man with active or convalescent COVID-19. CDR3 protein: CASSGWDRFGEGNQPQHF. The CDR3 DNA sequence: TGTGCCAGCAGTGGATGGGACAGGTTCGGCGAGGGCAATCAGCCCCAGCATTTT.